This T cell receptor beta chain was identified during a study of cytomegalovirus exposure and HLA in healthy donors. Points from the study as a whole: Previously analyzed data showed that most TCR beta V segments were productive at a frequency of about 87% or about 30%.

The PCR contained 60 Vbeta and 13 Jbeta primers. The method was immunoSEQ multiplex PCR; TCRdb's version includes in-frame clones alone and lacks a portion of them. The sample carries tens of thousands of clones, about two thirds recorded once. This CDR3 has 16 residues. Germline V CDR1 and CDR2: SGHRS, YFSETQ. V was shortened by 4 bases and J by 3 bases, with 18 bases between the two germline ends. Details on this clone: Its antigen is unidentified.

The genes are TRBV5-1 and TRBJ2-3, with a weak D call TRBD1 (6 bases). The specimen was PBMCs. The TCR originated in a boy between 10 and 17 years old in good health and CMV-seropositive. The CDR3 region has the DNA TGCGCCAGCAGCCCGGGATCTGGGGGCTGGACAGATACGCAGTATTTT. It yields the protein CASSPGSGGWTDTQYF.